Reported below is one TCR beta chain. The data originate from a study of breast tumors, draining lymph nodes, adjacent tissues. MiXCR, run by TCRdb on the multiplex PCR reads, gives a single entry per CDR3 protein. The data hold 20,000 to 25,000 distinct CDR3 sequences, with around three fifths observed a single time. Sequences were obtained from tumor-adjacent breast tissue. The sequence was collected from a female donor with breast cancer. Some clones in this sample may be carry-over from other donors' samples.

CDR3 residues: CSAHRTPQETQYF. The CDR3 DNA sequence: TGCAGTGCTCACCGGACACCTCAAGAGACCCAGTACTTC. V gene TRBV20-1 combines with J gene TRBJ2-5, with D perhaps matching TRBD1 (5 bases). Trimming shortened V by 5 bases and J by 2 bases, and 12 bases separated the two germline ends. Germline V lookup: CDR1 DFQATT, CDR2 SNEGSKA (reference sequence). This CDR3 comprises 13 residues.